This is a list of T cell receptor beta chains from one sample in a study of CD4 T cells in relation to SARS-CoV-2 and coronaviruses. Here immunoSEQ multiplex PCR was the method, and the copy in TCRdb shows in-frame clones only, minus some. The sample gives tens of thousands of clones, 92% of which show up once; about 0.36% is in the top ten. Sequencing was performed on naive CD4+ T cells from PBMCs. These receptors were collected from an adult with COVID-19. The CDR3 runs from the conserved cysteine through the conserved F or W. A D gene is named only where the DNA matches it firmly. Clone sizes are given selectively: once, few, many, or a class where the clone is expanded.

size: once; D: NA; V: TRBV9; J: TRBJ1-4; CDR3: CASSVTGLPNEKLFF
size: NA; D: NA; V: TRBV6-5; J: TRBJ1-2; CDR3: CASNKQGPFGGYTF
size: NA; D: NA; V: TRBV28; J: TRBJ2-3; CDR3: CASSLGETTDTQYF
size: once; D: TRBD1; V: TRBV6-1; J: TRBJ1-4; CDR3: CASSDGGQRNEKLFF
size: NA; D: TRBD2; V: TRBV28; J: TRBJ2-5; CDR3: CASSLGLAASQKETQYF
size: NA; D: NA; V: TRBV28; J: TRBJ2-7; CDR3: CASSTGTRTYEQYF
size: NA; D: NA; V: TRBV10-3; J: TRBJ2-2; CDR3: CAIKGDAKLNTGELFF
size: NA; D: TRBD2; V: TRBV2; J: TRBJ2-5; CDR3: CASRAGLAGLETQYF
size: NA; D: TRBD1; V: TRBV6-6; J: TRBJ2-2; CDR3: CASSSGTGGTGELFF
size: NA; D: TRBD2; V: TRBV2; J: TRBJ2-1; CDR3: CASILLAGINEQFF
size: NA; D: TRBD2; V: TRBV7-9; J: TRBJ2-5; CDR3: CASSIAGRETQYF
size: NA; D: NA; V: TRBV30; J: TRBJ2-3; CDR3: CAWNSGDTQYF
size: NA; D: TRBD2; V: TRBV28; J: TRBJ2-3; CDR3: CASGAAGKDTQYF
size: NA; D: NA; V: TRBV6-5; J: TRBJ2-1; CDR3: CASVIVPNNEQFF
size: NA; D: NA; V: TRBV28; J: TRBJ1-2; CDR3: CASSSGSYGYTF
size: NA; D: NA; V: TRBV20-1; J: TRBJ2-7; CDR3: CSASKGPEQYF
size: NA; D: NA; V: TRBV9; J: TRBJ1-5; CDR3: CASSVEPLQPQHF
size: NA; D: TRBD1; V: TRBV3-1/TRBV3-2; J: TRBJ2-2; CDR3: CASSQTDRAPRGELFF
size: NA; D: NA; V: TRBV5-3; J: TRBJ2-1; CDR3: CARSLGGKEFF
size: once; D: NA; V: TRBV4-1; J: TRBJ2-3; CDR3: CASSHLADTQYF
size: NA; D: NA; V: TRBV28; J: TRBJ2-1; CDR3: CASSRPLRDEQFF
size: once; D: NA; V: TRBV6-1; J: TRBJ2-2; CDR3: CASSGPGTWNTGELFF
size: NA; D: TRBD2; V: TRBV10-3; J: TRBJ2-1; CDR3: CAILAGGINEQFF
size: once; D: TRBD1; V: TRBV5-4; J: TRBJ2-6; CDR3: CASNPTGGYSGANVLTF
size: once; D: TRBD1; V: TRBV2; J: TRBJ2-3; CDR3: CATGQDTDTQYF
size: NA; D: TRBD2; V: TRBV28; J: TRBJ2-7; CDR3: CASRTSGSSYEQYF
size: NA; D: NA; V: TRBV11-1; J: TRBJ2-4; CDR3: CASSQGGTGNIQYF
size: NA; D: NA; V: TRBV10-2; J: TRBJ2-2; CDR3: CATSDRTRYPTGELFF
size: NA; D: NA; V: TRBV4-1; J: TRBJ2-2; CDR3: CASSRALGSTGELFF
size: NA; D: TRBD1; V: TRBV7-3; J: TRBJ1-1; CDR3: CASSLTGIVGRTEAFF
size: NA; D: TRBD1; V: TRBV7-9; J: TRBJ1-5; CDR3: CASSKTGEGRQPQHF
size: NA; D: NA; V: TRBV5-6; J: TRBJ1-4; CDR3: CASSSGWFRWGEKLFF
size: NA; D: NA; V: TRBV12-2; J: TRBJ2-1; CDR3: CASRLVGDRGVNEQFF
size: NA; D: TRBD1; V: TRBV2; J: TRBJ1-5; CDR3: CASSEEVRGGNQPQHF
size: NA; D: TRBD2; V: TRBV28; J: TRBJ2-2; CDR3: CASSLFGTRLTGELFF
size: NA; D: NA; V: TRBV20-1; J: TRBJ2-1; CDR3: CSASRPPYNEQFF
size: few; D: NA; V: TRBV5-1; J: TRBJ1-6; CDR3: CASSPGPADNSPLHF
size: NA; D: NA; V: TRBV3-1/TRBV3-2; J: TRBJ2-1; CDR3: CASSHTIWEQFF
size: NA; D: TRBD1; V: TRBV27; J: TRBJ1-1; CDR3: CASRSSRGPGTEAFF
size: NA; D: TRBD1; V: TRBV10-3; J: TRBJ2-1; CDR3: CATRTGRDNEQFF
size: NA; D: NA; V: TRBV3-1/TRBV3-2; J: TRBJ1-2; CDR3: CASSQGRGGYTF
size: NA; D: TRBD2; V: TRBV27; J: TRBJ2-1; CDR3: CASSLSSGGRARNEQFF
size: NA; D: NA; V: TRBV30; J: TRBJ1-5; CDR3: CAWSRGQFNQPQHF
size: NA; D: NA; V: TRBV4-2; J: TRBJ1-1; CDR3: CASSQETPDLNTEAFF
size: NA; D: TRBD1; V: TRBV5-5; J: TRBJ2-1; CDR3: CASSLVGTGGYNEQFF
size: NA; D: NA; V: TRBV2; J: TRBJ1-5; CDR3: CASSYDSINQPQHF
size: NA; D: NA; V: TRBV7-2; J: TRBJ2-6; CDR3: CASSLGPGAGANVLTF
size: few; D: NA; V: TRBV28; J: TRBJ1-1; CDR3: CASRESGMNTEAFF
size: NA; D: TRBD1; V: TRBV27; J: TRBJ2-3; CDR3: CASSYRGTGLRGTDTQYF
size: few; D: NA; V: TRBV7-2; J: TRBJ1-2; CDR3: CASSLIPQSYGYTF
size: NA; D: NA; V: TRBV7-3; J: TRBJ2-2; CDR3: CASSKDVPGELFF
size: NA; D: NA; V: TRBV7-7; J: TRBJ2-5; CDR3: CASSLVMSQETQYF